A single sample is the source of the 22 T cell receptor beta chains below, sequenced in a study of shared clonotypes between healthy human individuals. The data were produced by immunoSEQ multiplex PCR, yet TCRdb's version contains in-frame clones alone and is incomplete. The sample records about 820,000 clones, 85% to 95% being singletons. Selected positively for CCR7 and CD45RO-negative, naive CD8 cells excluded terminally differentiated effector memory CD45RA+ cells. The sequenced sample consisted of naive CD8+ T cells sorted from blood. Every receptor here comes from a man aged 25-40 years in good health.

This chain connects TRBV7-6 to TRBJ1-4; D is possibly TRBD1 (5 bases). V was trimmed by 5 bases and J by 6 bases, leaving 10 bases between them. The length of the CDR3 is 13 residues. From germline, CDR1 is SGHVS and CDR2 FNYEAQ. The CDR3 reads CASSAGTDEKLFF. DNA of the CDR3: TGTGCCAGCAGCGCAGGGACTGATGAAAAACTGTTTTTT.

The CDR3 sequence: CASSLLLTEDTEAFF. CDR3 in DNA: TGTGCCAGCAGCTTATTATTGACAGAAGACACTGAAGCTTTCTTT. The rearrangement links TRBV7-9 to TRBJ1-1; perhaps TRBD1 as D (5 bases). Germline CDR1 is SEHNR and CDR2 is FQNEAQ (reference sequence). The CDR3 extends over 15 amino acids. V was cut by 2 bases and J by 3 bases, with 13 bases left in between.

This clone was found once. This chain connects TRBV29-1 to TRBJ1-5; D call uncertain. The CDR3 covers 14 residues. V lost 3 bases and J lost 0, with 9 bases in between. The germline V gene has CDR1 SQVTM and CDR2 ANQGSEA. The CDR3 protein is CSVEEAYSNQPQHF. The DNA for the CDR3 is TGCAGCGTTGAGGAGGCTTATAGCAATCAGCCCCAGCATTTT. Variable domain in full (rest from reference TRBV29-1 and TRBJ1-5): SAVISQKPSRDICQRGTSLTIQCQVDSQVTMMFWYRQQPGQSLTLIATANQGSEATYESGFVIDKFPISRPNLTFSTLTVSNMSPEDSSIYLCSVEEAYSNQPQHFGDGTRLSIL.

The rearrangement uses TRBV21-1 and TRBJ2-5. TRBV21-1 is classified as a pseudogene. The length of the CDR3 is 15 residues. The CDR3 sequence: CASSKHPHICETQYF. In DNA form, the CDR3 reads TGTGCCAGCAGCAAACACCCTCATATCTGCGAGACCCAGTACTTC.

This rearrangement joins TRBV10-3 to TRBJ2-1, with D perhaps TRBD2 (6 bases). This CDR3 region has 13 residues. Trimming removed 0 bases from V and 6 bases from J, with 6 bases in between. Per the germline V gene, CDR1 is ENHRY and CDR2 is SYGVKD. CDR3 region: CAISESGGNEQFF. The CDR3 DNA reads TGTGCCATCAGTGAGTCGGGGGGCAATGAGCAGTTCTTC.

A few counts support this clone. The chain is built from TRBV7-2 and TRBJ1-1; unclear D gene. The CDR3 sequence is 12 residues long. Germline V gene lookup returns CDR1 SGHTA and CDR2 FQGNSA. V shed 7 bases and J shed 8 bases, with 14 bases lying between them. The CDR3 region is CASTHGRREAFF. The CDR3 DNA follows: TGTGCCAGCACCCATGGGAGACGCGAAGCTTTCTTT.

The chain recombines TRBV18 with TRBJ2-2; perhaps TRBD1 as D (5 bases). Germline CDR1 reads KGHSH; CDR2 reads LQKENI. The V end lost 3 bases, the J end lost 1 base, and 12 bases lay between the germline ends. This CDR3 has 16 residues. The CDR3 nucleotides read TGTGCCAGCTCACCTAATCCAGGGCGGAACACCGGGGAGCTGTTTTTT. Amino acid sequence: CASSPNPGRNTGELFF.

In DNA, the CDR3 is TGTGCCAGCACCCCGATCCGCAACACCGGGGAGCTGTTTTTT. This encodes CASTPIRNTGELFF. J is TRBJ2-2 and V is TRBV7-9; the D is unclear. The germline gives CDR1 SEHNR, CDR2 FQNEAQ (reference sequence). The CDR3 length is 14 residues. Trimming took 7 bases from V and 2 from J, leaving 11 bases between them.

This rearrangement joins TRBV7-2 to TRBJ2-1; D ambiguous. V lost 5 bases to trimming and J lost 2 bases, with 1 base between them. The germline CDR1 and CDR2 sequences are SGHTA and FQGNSA. The CDR3 extends over 11 amino acids. For the CDR3, the DNA is TGTGCCAGCAGCCCCTACAATGAGCAGTTCTTC. Translation: CASSPYNEQFF.

The V and J genes are TRBV28 and TRBJ2-3; D is tentatively TRBD1 or TRBD2 (5 bases each). V shed 3 bases and J shed 4 bases, with 8 bases lying between them. This CDR3 comprises 13 residues. Looked up from germline, CDR1 is MDHEN and CDR2 is SYDVKM. The CDR3 DNA reads as TGTGCCAGCAGTTTTTCGGGGCCAGATACGCAGTATTTT. It specifies CASSFSGPDTQYF.

This chain connects TRBV5-1 to TRBJ2-7; possibly TRBD2 for D (5 bases). Germline loops: CDR1 SGHRS, CDR2 YFSETQ. Between the trimmed V and J ends, which lost 2 bases and 3 bases, there was a span of 12 bases. The CDR3 is 14 residues long. The CDR3 nucleotides read TGCGCCAGCAGCTTCTTTTCCGGGGACTACGAGCAGTACTTC. It codes for CASSFFSGDYEQYF.

This chain joins TRBV2 and TRBJ2-7; tentatively, D is TRBD1 (5 bases). The CDR3 has 11 amino acids. V was pared by 6 bases and J by 4 bases, with 7 bases between. Germline CDR1 reads SNHLY; CDR2 reads FYNNEI. The CDR3, as DNA: TGTGCCAGCAGGGACACATACGAGCAGTACTTC. Residues: CASRDTYEQYF.

The chain combines TRBV11-3 with TRBJ2-1; perhaps TRBD2 as D (5 bases). The germline gives CDR1 SGHNT, CDR2 YENEEA. Trimming removed 3 bases from V and 2 bases from J, with 8 bases in between. The CDR3 sequence is 14 residues long. The CDR3 DNA follows: TGTGCCAGCAGCTTCGTGAGGGCCTACAATGAGCAGTTCTTC. It encodes CASSFVRAYNEQFF.

The rearrangement links TRBV6-5 to TRBJ1-1, with D maybe TRBD1 (5 bases). With 2 bases removed from V and 8 bases from J, the gap between germline ends came to 12 bases. Germline V CDR1 and CDR2: MNHEY, SVGAGI. This CDR3 contains 13 residues. The CDR3 loop reads CASSYLSGEEAFF. The CDR3 DNA reads as TGTGCCAGCAGTTACCTGTCGGGGGAGGAAGCTTTCTTT.

As for this clone: The sample contains more than one DNA sequence encoding this CDR3. The rearrangement joins TRBV5-5 to TRBJ1-5; 9 bases map to TRBD1. CDR1 SGHKS and CDR2 YYEKEE come from the germline V gene (reference sequence). This CDR3 contains 15 residues. V was clipped by 4 bases and J by 4 bases; unmatched bases: 6. CDR3 in DNA: TGTGCCAGCAGCCTGGGACAGGGTGGAAATCAGCCCCAGCATTTT. Translation gives CASSLGQGGNQPQHF.

The chain recombines TRBV4-3 with TRBJ2-2; TRBD1 or TRBD2 may be the D gene (5 bases each). The CDR3 extends over 16 amino acids. Trimming left V 2 bases short and J 2 bases short, with 12 bases between. The germline gives CDR1 LGHNA, CDR2 YSLEER. The CDR3 here is CASSQWLGDNTGELFF. CDR3 sequence (DNA): TGCGCCAGCAGCCAATGGTTAGGGGACAACACCGGGGAGCTGTTTTTT.

Comment on this clone: Other DNA sequences in the sample encode the same CDR3. J is TRBJ2-5 and V is TRBV9; D is uncertain. Germline-derived CDR1 and CDR2 are SGDLS and YYNGEE. This CDR3 has 13 residues. The V gene lost 0 bases and the J gene lost 5 bases, with 8 bases spanning the gap. CDR3 in amino acids: CASSVVPGETQYF. In DNA, the CDR3 is TGTGCCAGCAGCGTAGTCCCGGGTGAGACCCAGTACTTC. The full variable domain, in which reference TRBV9 and TRBJ2-5 provide the parts outside the CDR3, is DSGVTQTPKHLITATGQRVTLRCSPRSGDLSVYWYQQSLDQGLQFLIQYYNGEERAKGNILERFSAQQFPDLHSELNLSSLELGDSALYFCASSVVPGETQYFGPGTRLLVL.

The V gene is TRBV5-1, the J gene TRBJ2-7; 9 nucleotides agree with TRBD1. There are 14 residues in the CDR3. V was clipped by 4 bases and J by 3 bases; unmatched bases: 5. Looked up from germline, CDR1 is SGHRS and CDR2 is YFSETQ. The CDR3 nucleotides read TGCGCCAGCAGCCCCCGGGACAGGGTCTACGAGCAGTACTTC. Its protein is CASSPRDRVYEQYF.

The chain couples TRBV10-1 to TRBJ2-1; D gene uncertain. The CDR3 has 16 amino acids. V was trimmed by 1 base and J by 0 bases, leaving 10 bases between them. Germline CDR1 is WNHNN and CDR2 is SYGVQD (reference sequence). This chain's CDR3 is CASSEFRVDSYNEQFF. In DNA form, the CDR3 reads TGCGCCAGCAGTGAGTTTAGGGTGGACTCCTACAATGAGCAGTTCTTC.

The chain combines TRBV27 with TRBJ2-7; no clear D. The CDR3 contains 15 residues. Germline assignment: CDR1 MNHEY and CDR2 SMNVEV (reference sequence). Trimming left V 5 bases short and J 3 bases short, with 17 bases between. CDR3 protein: CASSTARLGVYEQYF. CDR3 nucleotides: TGTGCCAGCAGTACGGCGCGCCTTGGGGTCTACGAGCAGTACTTC.

The J gene is TRBJ1-5, the V gene TRBV4-1, with D possibly matching TRBD1 (5 bases). Germline V gene lookup returns CDR1 MGHRA and CDR2 YSYEKL. The CDR3 totals 16 residues. The V end was cut by 0 bases, the J end by 3 bases, with 12 bases between. This chain's CDR3 is CASSQDIWGLNQPQHF. Written as DNA, the CDR3 is TGCGCCAGCAGCCAAGATATTTGGGGCCTCAATCAGCCCCAGCATTTT.

This clone was counted only a few times. Mismatch with germline at one junction end may stem from a read error. The rearrangement uses TRBV9 and TRBJ1-1; D is unclear. The germline gives CDR1 SGDLS, CDR2 YYNGEE. This CDR3 is 8 amino acids long. CDR3 sequence: CASSPRSF. The CDR3 nucleotides read TGTGCCAGCAGCCCCCGATCGTTT.